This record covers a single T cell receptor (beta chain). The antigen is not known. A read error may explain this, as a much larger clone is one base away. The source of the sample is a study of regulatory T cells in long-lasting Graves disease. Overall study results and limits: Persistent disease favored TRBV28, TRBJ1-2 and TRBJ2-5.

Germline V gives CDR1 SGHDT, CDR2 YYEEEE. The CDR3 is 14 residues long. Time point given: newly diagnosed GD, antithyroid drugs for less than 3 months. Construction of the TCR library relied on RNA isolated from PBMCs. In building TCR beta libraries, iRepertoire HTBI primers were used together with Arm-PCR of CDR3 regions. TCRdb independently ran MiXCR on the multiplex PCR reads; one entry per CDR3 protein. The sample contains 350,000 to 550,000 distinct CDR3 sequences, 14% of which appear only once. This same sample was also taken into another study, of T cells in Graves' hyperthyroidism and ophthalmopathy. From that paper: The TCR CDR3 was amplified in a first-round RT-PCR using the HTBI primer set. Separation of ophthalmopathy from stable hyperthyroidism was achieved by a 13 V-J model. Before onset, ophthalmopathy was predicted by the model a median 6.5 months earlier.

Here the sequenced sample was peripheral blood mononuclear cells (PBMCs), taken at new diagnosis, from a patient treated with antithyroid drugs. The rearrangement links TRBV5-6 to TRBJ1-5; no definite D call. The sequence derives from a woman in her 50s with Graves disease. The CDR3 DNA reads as TGTGCCAGCAGCTTTAACGGAGTCAATCAGCTCCAGCATTTT. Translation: CASSFNGVNQLQHF.